One sample yielded the 2 T cell receptor beta chains listed below, sequenced in a study of human T cells and chemical hapten exposure. TCRdb re-derived calls from the RACE reads in MiXCR, one entry per CDR3 protein. The sample contains some 65,000 distinct CDR3 sequences, around 6.5% of which appear only once. Time point meaning: healthy volunteer bleed at 6 weeks. Unfractionated whole blood was the source from which total RNA was extracted. The material sequenced was whole blood. Receptors originate from a female donor in good health. Some clones in this sample may be carry-over from other donors' samples.

This chain connects TRBV29-1 to TRBJ2-1, with D perhaps TRBD2 (5 bases). Germline V CDR1 and CDR2: SQVTM, ANQGSEA. The CDR3 contains 12 residues. The CDR3 protein is CQAGVDYNEQFF. The CDR3 DNA reads as TGCCAGGCCGGGGTGGATTACAATGAGCAGTTCTTC.

In this sample, this clonotype turned up a few times. This chain uses TRBV29-1 with TRBJ2-7; the match to TRBD2 covers 9 bases. This CDR3 has 13 amino acids. Germline values: CDR1 SQVTM, CDR2 ANQGSEA. Germline trimming cut 6 bases from V and 7 bases from J; bases unmatched to any gene: 10. DNA for the CDR3: TGCAGCGTGGCCAGCGGGAGGACCGGGGAGCAGTACTTC. Protein: CSVASGRTGEQYF.